The 7 T cell receptor beta chains below were found in one sample sequenced in a study of cytomegalovirus exposure and HLA in healthy donors. With 60 Vbeta and 13 Jbeta primers, the PCR was carried out. Clones were sequenced by immunoSEQ multiplex PCR, and TCRdb holds only the in-frame ones, with some missing. There are 120,000 to 150,000 clones in the sample; about 80% occur only once, and roughly 2% lies in the top ten. The specimen was PBMCs. These receptors all come from a man aged 25-45 years in good health and CMV-seronegative.

This sequence joins TRBV6-5 and TRBJ1-3; D perhaps matches TRBD1 (6 bases). The CDR3 has 15 amino acids. Trimming removed 10 bases at V and 0 bases at J, with 16 bases between. CDR1 is MNHEY and CDR2 is SVGAGI in the germline V gene. CDR3 region: CATRDGGPSGNTIYF. The CDR3 DNA reads TGTGCCACCCGGGACGGGGGGCCCTCTGGAAACACCATATATTTT.

This clone was observed a handful of times. The rearrangement uses TRBV28 and TRBJ2-7; D may be TRBD1 (6 bases). The CDR3 sequence is 15 residues long. Trimming took 6 bases from V and 3 from J, leaving 18 bases between them. Per the germline V gene, CDR1 is MDHEN and CDR2 is SYDVKM. The CDR3 DNA sequence: TGTGCCAGCAGGCCCGAGGGGGTAGGGGTCTACGAGCAGTACTTC. It specifies CASRPEGVGVYEQYF.

The V call is TRBV27, the J call TRBJ1-6, with 7 bases that match TRBD1. CDR3 size: 16 residues. Germline assignment: CDR1 MNHEY and CDR2 SMNVEV (reference sequence). The junction had 10 bases not matched to a gene; V was cut back by 5 bases and J by 6 bases. The CDR3, as DNA: TGTGCCAGCAGTCCGCGGCGGGGACAGATTAATTCACCCCTCCACTTT. Its translation: CASSPRRGQINSPLHF.

The V call is TRBV28, the J call TRBJ2-2; 11 bases map to TRBD2. Trimming took 2 bases from V and 7 from J; bases not matched to a gene: 6. Germline V gene data show CDR1 as MDHEN and CDR2 as SYDVKM. The CDR3 sequence is 16 residues long. The CDR3 protein is CASSLGSGGAIGELFF. The CDR3 DNA follows: TGTGCCAGCAGTTTAGGTAGCGGGGGGGCCATCGGGGAGCTGTTTTTT. Full variable domain (remainder filled in from reference TRBV28 and TRBJ2-2): DVKVTQSSRYLVKRTGEKVFLECVQDMDHENMFWYRQDPGLGLRLIYFSYDVKMKEKGDIPEGYSVSREKKERFSLILESASTNQTSMYLCASSLGSGGAIGELFFGEGSRLTVL.

This chain joins TRBV6-5 and TRBJ2-5, with D hard to call. The V and J ends lost 6 bases and 0 bases respectively, with 8 bases between them. This CDR3 comprises 13 residues. The germline V gene has CDR1 MNHEY and CDR2 SVGAGI. CDR3 protein: CASRQTNQETQYF. CDR3 bases: TGTGCCAGCAGACAGACAAACCAAGAGACCCAGTACTTC.

The V gene is TRBV2, the J gene TRBJ1-1, with a weak D call TRBD1 (5 bases). Per the germline V gene, CDR1 is SNHLY and CDR2 is FYNNEI. The CDR3 length is 14 residues. V was clipped by 3 bases and J by 5 bases, with 13 bases between them. As DNA, the CDR3 is TGTGCCAGCAGTGATCCGGGGGGGTCAACTGAAGCTTTCTTT. Protein sequence: CASSDPGGSTEAFF.

This clone was observed a handful of times. V usage is TRBV11-2 and J usage is TRBJ1-3; possibly TRBD1 for D (6 bases). Germline CDR1 reads SGHAT; CDR2 reads FQNNGV. V gave up 2 bases and J gave up 0 bases, with 14 bases separating them. The CDR3 runs to 17 residues. The CDR3: CASSLLRGSASGNTIYF. CDR3 nucleotide sequence: TGTGCCAGCAGCTTACTCAGGGGTTCCGCCTCTGGAAACACCATATATTTT.